This entry features one T cell receptor (beta chain) sequence. The antigen is undetermined. The CDR3 is made up of 14 amino acids. V was cut by 5 bases and J by 7 bases, with 17 bases left in between. From germline, CDR1 is MDHEN and CDR2 SYDVKM. These data belong to a study of T cell repertoires in cytomegalovirus infection. Across the whole study: Alongside well-studied HLA-B-restricted CMV epitopes, recently identified HLA-C-restricted CMV epitopes were also used.

TCRdb reanalysed the reads using MiXCR and keeps one entry per CDR3 protein. The table shows fewer than 350,000 distinct CDR3 sequences, with just under 30% occurring only once. Findings of the study overall: Clonotypes of TCR beta that were HLA-C-restricted and CMV-specific dominated the ex vivo response. Public TCR beta family frequency separated CMV-and-HLA carriers, including in an independent cohort.

The input for sequencing was cultured PBMCs, taken from culture after CMV antigen stimulation. The sequence was collected from a human donor in good health (CMV status not recorded). Some clones in this sample may be carry-over from other donors' samples. V gene TRBV28 combines with J gene TRBJ1-1; D remains unclear. Here the CDR3 DNA reads TGTGCCAGCAGTCCCCCCCCACGGTCGGATGAAGCTTTCTTT. The encoded protein is CASSPPPRSDEAFF.